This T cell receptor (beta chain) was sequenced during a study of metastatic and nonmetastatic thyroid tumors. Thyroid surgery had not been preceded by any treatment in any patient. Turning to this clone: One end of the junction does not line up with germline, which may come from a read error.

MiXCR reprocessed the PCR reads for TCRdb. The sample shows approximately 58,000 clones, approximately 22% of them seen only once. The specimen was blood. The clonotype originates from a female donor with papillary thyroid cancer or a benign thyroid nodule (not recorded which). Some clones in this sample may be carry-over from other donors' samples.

CDR3 amino acids: CDSSARGTRLNTEAFF. The CDR3 DNA sequence: TGTGACAGCAGCGCCCGGGGCACCCGGTTGAACACTGAAGCTTTCTTT. This rearrangement joins TRBV9 to TRBJ1-1, with D possibly TRBD1 on 5 matching bases. In germline, CDR1 is SGDLS, CDR2 YYNGEE. The CDR3 spans 16 residues.